This T cell receptor (beta chain) is from a study of shared clonotypes between healthy human individuals. On the study more broadly: Per-donor plates numbered three CD4 naive, three CD4 memory, two CD8 naive and one CD8 memory.

The study, taken as a whole, reports: Relative to their counterparts shared across all four donors, non-shared clonotypes exhibited diminished generation probabilities.

At deep level, the assay was performed. Sequencing used immunoSEQ multiplex PCR; TCRdb keeps in-frame clones, though not all of them. The sample carries around 690,000 clones, 90% recorded once. V lost 5 bases and J 6 bases, leaving 9 bases between the germline ends. The CDR3 has 12 amino acids. Germline V gives CDR1 SGHVS, CDR2 FQNEAQ. Turning to this clone: Its antigen is currently unknown.

The V and J genes are TRBV7-8 and TRBJ2-3, with D possibly matching TRBD1 (5 bases). The sequenced sample was memory CD8+ T cells from PBMCs. The subset here: CD45RO+ cells pooled with CCR7-negative TemRA cells. This receptor was taken from a man younger than 35 in good health. Some clones in this sample may be carry-over from other donors' samples. The CDR3 DNA reads TGTGCCAGCAGCGAGTACAGGGATACGCAGTATTTT. Its translation: CASSEYRDTQYF. Variable domain in full (rest from reference TRBV7-8 and TRBJ2-3): GAGVSQSPRYKVAKRGQDVALRCDPISGHVSLFWYQQALGQGPEFLTYFQNEAQLDKSGLPSDRFFAERPEGSVSTLKIQRTQQEDSAVYLCASSEYRDTQYFGPGTRLTVL.